This T cell receptor (beta chain) is drawn from a study of CD4 T cells in relation to SARS-CoV-2 and coronaviruses. The CDR3 runs 14 residues. V lost 5 bases and J lost 6, with 13 bases in between. Germline CDR1 and CDR2: SGHNT and YENEEA. The unexposed donors gave CD4+ T cells in about 2010-2018, prior to COVID-19. After approximately 10 days of culture, CD4+ T cells were isolated. This clone turned up a few times. Its matching antigen is unknown. Assay: immunoSEQ multiplex PCR; the TCRdb copy retains only in-frame clones and omits some. The sample records 20,000 to 25,000 clones, roughly 70% being singletons.

The sequencing input was CD4+ T cells from PBMCs, cultured in vitro. The rearrangement uses TRBV11-3 and TRBJ2-2; D remains ambiguous. The receptor was isolated from a human donor in good health. The CDR3 spells CASSTPRRPGELFF. The CDR3 region has the DNA TGTGCCAGCAGCACACCCCGCCGGCCCGGGGAGCTGTTTTTT. The complete variable domain, with remaining parts taken from reference TRBV11-3 and TRBJ2-2, reads EAGVVQSPRYKIIEKKQPVAFWCNPISGHNTLYWYLQNLGQGPELLIRYENEEAVDDSQLPKDRFSAERLKGVDSTLKIQPAELGDSAVYLCASSTPRRPGELFFGEGSRLTVL.